The 8 T cell receptor beta chains given below trace back to one sample, sequenced in a study of T cell responses to AZD1222 COVID-19 vaccine. Here immunoSEQ multiplex PCR was the method, and the copy in TCRdb shows in-frame clones only, minus some. Among about 150,000 clones listed, 70% to 90% were seen once. The sequencing used peripheral blood, collected on day 0 of AZD1222 vaccination. These receptors originate from an adult in good health.

The V call is TRBV6-5, the J call TRBJ2-5; maybe TRBD2 (7 bases). The CDR3 is 14 amino acids. V was shortened by 6 bases and J by 4 bases, with 15 bases between the two germline ends. Germline V gene sequence: CDR1 MNHEY, CDR2 SVGAGI. The CDR3 DNA is TGTGCCAGCAGCCATGGGGGGGGCACAGAGACCCAGTACTTC. Translated: CASSHGGGTETQYF.

J is TRBJ2-2 and V is TRBV4-3; D is perhaps TRBD1 (6 bases). The CDR3 runs 15 residues. The germline V and J ends were trimmed by 1 base and 5 bases, with 11 bases remaining between them. Germline CDR1 and CDR2: LGHNA and YSLEER. DNA of the CDR3: TGCGCCAGCAGCCAAGGGACAGCCACTACCGGGGAGCTGTTTTTT. This codes for CASSQGTATTGELFF.

This clone was observed a single time. The rearrangement uses TRBV5-4 and TRBJ2-7; perhaps TRBD2 as D (6 bases). The CDR3 length is 15 residues. V was pared by 0 bases and J by 2 bases, with 12 bases between. Germline assignment: CDR1 SGHNT and CDR2 YYREEE (reference sequence). CDR3 amino acids: CASSLGGTQTYEQYF. CDR3 coding DNA: TGTGCCAGCAGCTTGGGCGGGACTCAAACCTACGAGCAGTACTTC.

The chain has TRBV7-3 and TRBJ2-2; TRBD1 aligns across 11 bases. CDR3 length: 17 amino acids. The V gene's germline CDR1 is SGHTA and CDR2 FQGTGA. The trim removed 6 bases at V and 4 bases at J, leaving 10 bases unmatched. The CDR3 loop reads CASRRSPGQGGTGELFF. The CDR3 DNA sequence: TGTGCCAGCAGAAGGAGTCCGGGACAGGGGGGCACCGGGGAGCTGTTTTTT.

The rearrangement links TRBV28 to TRBJ2-5; D not resolved. Trimming took 3 bases from V and 5 from J, leaving 16 bases between them. CDR1 is MDHEN and CDR2 is SYDVKM in the germline V gene. CDR3 size: 15 residues. This chain's CDR3 is CASSFDTRSGETQYF. CDR3 DNA sequence: TGTGCCAGCAGTTTCGATACGCGGTCCGGGGAGACCCAGTACTTC.

The V gene is TRBV7-6, the J gene TRBJ2-7; 13 bases agree with TRBD2. CDR1 and CDR2 from the germline V gene are SGHVS and FNYEAQ. This CDR3 region has 15 residues. The V gene end was trimmed by 3 bases and the J gene end by 2 bases; junction bases not matched to a gene: 1. The CDR3 nucleotides read TGTGCCAGCAGCTTCGGGACTAGCGGGGCCTACGAGCAGTACTTC. Translating it yields CASSFGTSGAYEQYF.

This clone appeared a few times. The V and J genes are TRBV6-5 and TRBJ1-4; 8 bases match TRBD1. Germline trimming cut 3 bases from V and 7 bases from J; bases unmatched to any gene: 10. CDR1 is MNHEY and CDR2 is SVGAGI in the germline V gene. This CDR3 is 16 amino acids long. CDR3: CASSYRAAGGGEKLFF. In DNA, the CDR3 is TGTGCCAGCAGTTATCGCGCGGCAGGGGGCGGTGAAAAACTGTTTTTT.

On this clone itself: A much larger clone is a single base away; this may be a read error. This chain joins TRBV6-5 and TRBJ2-7, with 11 bases lining up with TRBD2. The CDR3 loop spans 14 amino acids. J lost 2 bases, V lost 4 bases, and 1 base had no gene match. The germline V gene encodes CDR1 MNHEY and CDR2 SVGAGI. DNA of the CDR3: TGTGCCAGCAGTTTTAGCGGGGGGGCCTACGAGCAGTACTTC. The encoded protein is CASSFSGGAYEQYF.